Listed here are 19 T cell receptor beta chains from one sample, sequenced in a study of T cell repertoires in aging, cancer and after chemotherapy (dated by TCRdb to the late 2010s). TCR beta rearrangements were amplified from genomic DNA isolated from peripheral blood, not from sorted cells or RNA. The reads were generated on an Illumina MiSeq. Using a mixed TRB-A/B primer pool, multiplex touch-down PCR amplified rearranged TRB sequences covering the V, D and J segments. The public sequencing data were trimmed at Q25 with fastp and processed into clonotypes with MiXCR by TCRdb, which kept only in-frame beta chains. Rows are unified per CDR3 protein, each entry keeping the most common DNA and genes. For this sample the table gives thousands of distinct CDR3 sequences, of which around 59% were detected only once. The ten largest clonotypes hold about 4% of the sample. Sequenced input: blood. Every receptor here comes from a human donor with a solid tumor.

The chain couples TRBV29-1 to TRBJ2-3; D gene ambiguous. V was clipped by 3 bases and J by 0 bases, with 4 bases between them. The CDR3 runs to 12 residues. CDR1 SQVTM and CDR2 ANQGSEA come from the germline V gene. The CDR3 spells CSVDASTDTQYF. CDR3 nucleotide sequence: TGCAGCGTTGACGCAAGCACAGATACGCAGTATTTT.

This rearrangement joins TRBV6-2 or TRBV6-3 to TRBJ2-3; TRBD2 might be the D (6 bases). The V and J ends lost 4 bases and 0 bases respectively, with 11 bases between them. The CDR3 has 15 amino acids. Germline assignment: CDR1 MNHEY and CDR2 SVGEGT. In DNA, the CDR3 is TGTGCCAGCAGTTTATTTGCGGGAAGCACAGATACGCAGTATTTT. It is translated as CASSLFAGSTDTQYF.

CDR3: CASSLEEGSPLHF. The DNA for the CDR3 is TGCGCCAGCAGCTTGGAAGAAGGTTCACCCCTCCACTTT. The chain joins TRBV5-1 to TRBJ1-6; D remains ambiguous. Per the germline V gene, CDR1 is SGHRS and CDR2 is YFSETQ. The CDR3 loop spans 13 amino acids. V was trimmed by 0 bases and J by 9 bases, leaving 7 bases between them.

The chain couples TRBV7-2 to TRBJ2-1, with 9 positions matching TRBD2. CDR3 size: 14 residues. From germline, CDR1 is SGHTA and CDR2 FQGNSA. V shed 4 bases, J shed 4 bases, and the junction held 2 bases outside the gene matches. CDR3 in DNA: TGTGCCAGCAGCTCGACTAGCGGATACAATGAGCAGTTCTTC. Protein: CASSSTSGYNEQFF. Drawing the rest from reference TRBV7-2 and TRBJ2-1, the complete variable domain is GAGVSQSPSNKVTEKGKDVELRCDPISGHTALYWYRQSLGQGLEFLIYFQGNSAPDKSGLPSDRFSAERTGGSVSTLTIQRTQQEDSAVYLCASSSTSGYNEQFFGPGTRLTVL.

This clonotype has just one count. This rearrangement joins TRBV6-1 to TRBJ2-1; D is uncertain. The germline V gene encodes CDR1 MNHNS and CDR2 SASEGT. The CDR3 sequence is 14 residues long. Between the trimmed V and J ends, which lost 7 bases and 0 bases, there was a span of 10 bases. The CDR3 region is CASNDWSSYNEQFF. The CDR3 DNA sequence: TGTGCCAGCAATGATTGGTCCTCCTACAATGAGCAGTTCTTC.

The V call is TRBV28, the J call TRBJ2-6; 9 positions match TRBD1. The germline V gene encodes CDR1 MDHEN and CDR2 SYDVKM. Unmatched junction bases numbered 5, after V lost 7 bases and J lost 1 base. The CDR3 runs to 16 residues. The CDR3, as DNA: TGTGCCAGCACCGACAGGGGGGTATCTGGGGCCAACGTCCTGACTTTC. It is translated as CASTDRGVSGANVLTF.

This clonotype was seen only a few times. The chain links TRBV20-1 to TRBJ2-3; D may match TRBD1 or TRBD2 (5 bases each). This CDR3 region has 14 residues. CDR1 is DFQATT and CDR2 is SNEGSKA in the germline V gene (reference sequence). With 4 bases removed from V and 3 bases from J, the gap between germline ends came to 14 bases. Here the CDR3 DNA reads TGCAGTGCTACCGGGGCCAGCAAGACAGATACGCAGTATTTT. Protein product: CSATGASKTDTQYF.

The genes are TRBV20-1 and TRBJ2-7; D is perhaps TRBD2 (5 bases). Trimming left V 4 bases short and J 5 bases short, with 9 bases between. Germline V CDR1 and CDR2: DFQATT, SNEGSKA (reference sequence). This CDR3 contains 11 residues. CDR3 bases: TGCAGTGCTACCCCCGGGGACGAGCAGTACTTC. Translating it yields CSATPGDEQYF.

Turning to this clonotype: Relative to the germline gene, one junction end is altered; a read error may explain this. The chain carries TRBV19 and TRBJ2-5; no clear D. The germline V gene encodes CDR1 LNHDA and CDR2 SQIVND (reference sequence). The CDR3 is 12 amino acids. This CDR3 is CASSLDQETQYF. The CDR3 nucleotides read TGTGCCAGTAGTTTAGACCAAGAGACCCAGTACTTC.

This clonotype is termed medium-sized (0.01 to 0.1%). The chain uses TRBV19 and TRBJ1-2, with D possibly matching TRBD1 (6 bases). The CDR3 runs 11 residues. Germline lookup yields CDR1 LNHDA and CDR2 SQIVND (reference sequence). The germline V and J ends were trimmed by 4 bases and 8 bases, with 8 bases remaining between them. CDR3 sequence reads: CASSRDKGYTF. The CDR3 nucleotides are TGTGCCAGTAGTAGGGACAAGGGCTACACCTTC.

This clonotype was seen a few times. V is TRBV29-1 and J is TRBJ2-3, with 10 bases matching TRBD2. V lost 1 base to trimming and J lost 5 bases; unmatched junction nucleotides: 3. CDR1 SQVTM and CDR2 ANQGSEA come from the germline V gene. The CDR3 contains 14 residues. In DNA, the CDR3 is TGCAGCGTTGAAGTTACTAGCGGGATAGATACGCAGTATTTT. Its protein product is CSVEVTSGIDTQYF.

The chain links TRBV7-2 to TRBJ2-4, with TRBD2 matching 14 bases. CDR3 length equals 14 residues. V dropped 6 bases and J dropped 15; count of bases not matched to a gene: 10. CDR1 SGHTA and CDR2 FQGNSA come from the germline V gene. The CDR3 DNA is TGTGCCAGCAGATCTACGGGACTAGCGGGAGAGGGGTACTTC. The encoded protein is CASRSTGLAGEGYF.

On this clonotype: The junction departs from the called germline gene at one end, perhaps through a read error. The gene calls are TRBV19 and TRBJ1-2, with TRBD1 identical over 10 bases. The CDR3 contains 14 residues. CDR1 and CDR2 from the germline V gene are LNHDA and SQIVND (reference sequence). CDR3 DNA: TGTGCCAGTAGTGGGACAGGGGCTTCCTATGGCTTCACCTTC. It encodes CASSGTGASYGFTF.

The chain has TRBV28 and TRBJ2-7; D possibly corresponds to TRBD1 (6 bases). Germline V gene data show CDR1 as MDHEN and CDR2 as SYDVKM. The CDR3 has 14 residues. V lost 5 bases to trimming and J lost 6 bases, with 17 bases between them. The CDR3 here is CASSTRQEPIEQYF. Written as DNA, the CDR3 is TGTGCCAGCAGTACCCGACAGGAGCCGATCGAGCAGTACTTC.

This clonotype was observed a few times. The gene calls are TRBV20-1 and TRBJ2-7; TRBD2 matches at 9 bases. The CDR3 sequence is 13 residues long. Germline values: CDR1 DFQATT, CDR2 SNEGSKA (reference sequence). The V gene end was trimmed by 3 bases and the J gene end by 6 bases; junction bases not matched to a gene: 6. In nucleotides, the CDR3 is TGCAGTGCTAGGGGACTAGCCCCTTCCGAGCAGTACTTC. As protein: CSARGLAPSEQYF.

The chain couples TRBV27 to TRBJ1-5; D remains ambiguous. CDR3 size: 13 residues. CDR1 MNHEY and CDR2 SMNVEV come from the germline V gene (reference sequence). V was shortened by 1 base and J by 6 bases, with 7 bases between the two germline ends. The CDR3 loop is CASSLYPTQPQHF. DNA of the CDR3: TGTGCCAGCAGTTTATACCCCACTCAGCCCCAGCATTTT.

The sample holds a few counts of this clonotype. The chain has TRBV5-4 and TRBJ1-2; possibly TRBD1 for D (6 bases). The CDR3 covers 13 residues. Trimming took off 2 bases at V and 8 bases at J, with 13 bases between the two ends. Per the germline V gene, CDR1 is SGHNT and CDR2 is YYREEE (reference sequence). CDR3 nucleotides: TGTGCCAGCAGCTTTCGGGGGGCAGAAGGCTACACCTTC. Protein product: CASSFRGAEGYTF.

This clonotype was observed a handful of times. The chain joins TRBV7-2 to TRBJ2-7, with 7 bases aligning to TRBD2. CDR3 size: 14 residues. Unmatched junction bases numbered 7, after V lost 5 bases and J lost 3 bases. Germline assignment: CDR1 SGHTA and CDR2 FQGNSA. The CDR3 DNA reads TGTGCCAGCAGCCTCACCGCTAGCGGCTACGAGCAGTACTTC. Translating gives CASSLTASGYEQYF. Full variable domain (missing parts from reference TRBV7-2 and TRBJ2-7): GAGVSQSPSNKVTEKGKDVELRCDPISGHTALYWYRQSLGQGLEFLIYFQGNSAPDKSGLPSDRFSAERTGGSVSTLTIQRTQQEDSAVYLCASSLTASGYEQYFGPGTRLTVT.

The rearrangement uses TRBV15 and TRBJ1-3; 7 bases line up with TRBD1. Germline CDR1 and CDR2: LNHNV and YYDKDF (reference sequence). Unmatched junction bases numbered 3, after V lost 6 bases and J lost 4 bases. The CDR3 is made up of 13 amino acids. The CDR3 protein is CATSTGQGNTIYF. The CDR3 nucleotides read TGTGCCACCAGTACGGGACAGGGAAACACCATATATTTT. Drawing the rest from reference TRBV15 and TRBJ1-3, the complete variable domain is DAMVIQNPRYQVTQFGKPVTLSCSQTLNHNVMYWYQQKSSQAPKLLFHYYDKDFNNEADTPDNFQSRRPNTSFCFLDIRSPGLGDTAMYLCATSTGQGNTIYFGEGSWLTVV.